The 7 T cell receptor beta chains presented below share a single source sample, sequenced in a study of OX40 agonist ivuxolimab in advanced cancers. The assay was immunoSEQ multiplex PCR, and TCRdb's table has in-frame clones only and misses some. In the table there are 45,000 to 50,000 clones, about 89% of which are singletons. This material consisted of CD4+ or CD8+ T cells sorted from blood, taken in a trial of the OX40 agonist ivuxolimab. These receptors all come from an adult with an advanced solid tumor such as melanoma, head and neck, liver or kidney cancer.

The chain couples TRBV29-1 to TRBJ2-5; D might be TRBD2 (6 bases). The CDR3 is 17 residues long. Trimming took off 6 bases at V and 0 bases at J, with 23 bases between the two ends. Germline V CDR1 and CDR2: SQVTM, ANQGSEA. The CDR3 DNA reads TGCAGCGTCACAGAAAGCAGGGCGGGAATATACCAAGAGACCCAGTACTTC. This encodes CSVTESRAGIYQETQYF.

CDR3 loop: CASSQDRWETQYF. CDR3 DNA: TGTGCCAGCAGCCAAGATAGGTGGGAGACCCAGTACTTC. The rearrangement joins TRBV14 to TRBJ2-5, with D unresolved. The CDR3 loop spans 13 amino acids. The V gene lost 0 bases and the J gene lost 5 bases, with 7 bases spanning the gap. Germline CDR1 reads SGHDN; CDR2 reads FVKESK.

The chain couples TRBV6-5 to TRBJ1-1; D not certain. Germline V lookup: CDR1 MNHEY, CDR2 SVGAGI. V was cut by 2 bases and J by 5 bases, with 9 bases left in between. The length of the CDR3 is 13 residues. Here the CDR3 DNA reads TGTGCCAGCAGTTACGGGTCTGGAACTGAAGCTTTCTTT. It yields the protein CASSYGSGTEAFF.

This chain links TRBV6-5 with TRBJ1-6; the D gene is possibly TRBD1 (6 bases). There are 14 residues in the CDR3. Trimming pared 6 bases from V and 5 bases from J, leaving 11 bases between. Germline V gene data show CDR1 as MNHEY and CDR2 as SVGAGI. CDR3 bases: TGTGCCAGCAGCCTTCGGACAGATAATTCACCCCTCCACTTT. Translated: CASSLRTDNSPLHF.

The chain uses TRBV18 and TRBJ2-2; D ambiguous. The CDR3 has 15 amino acids. Deletions cut 3 bases from V and 5 bases from J, with 13 bases between. Germline assignment: CDR1 KGHSH and CDR2 LQKENI. The CDR3 loop reads CASSPNTPRTGELFF. The CDR3 region has the DNA TGTGCCAGCTCACCGAACACCCCAAGGACCGGGGAGCTGTTTTTT.

This clone was seen only a few times. This chain links TRBV6-6 with TRBJ1-4; perhaps TRBD1 as D (5 bases). Germline CDR1 and CDR2: MNHNY and SVGAGI (reference sequence). Trimming removed 5 bases from V and 5 bases from J, with 12 bases in between. This CDR3 is 14 amino acids long. The CDR3 DNA reads TGTGCCAGCAGTACGGGACTCTCCAATGAAAAACTGTTTTTT. Its translation: CASSTGLSNEKLFF.

The chain couples TRBV2 to TRBJ1-1; the D is unclear. The CDR3 is 11 residues long. The germline CDR1 and CDR2 sequences are SNHLY and FYNNEI. The V gene lost 9 bases and the J gene lost 8 bases, with 13 bases spanning the gap. CDR3 coding DNA: TGTGCCAGAAGAAAATCCGGGGAAGCTTTCTTT. It yields the protein CARRKSGEAFF.